This T cell receptor beta chain appears in the sequencing data of a study of cytomegalovirus exposure and HLA in healthy donors. The V end lost 4 bases, the J end lost 0 bases, and 9 bases lay between the germline ends. Germline V gene data show CDR1 as SGHVS and CDR2 as FQNEAQ. The length of the CDR3 is 14 residues. Use of 60 Vbeta and 13 Jbeta primers characterized the PCR. Repertoires were generated with immunoSEQ multiplex PCR, while TCRdb's copy carries only in-frame clones and drops some. Of around 170,000 clones in the sample, roughly 84% are singletons; the top ten hold about 2.4%. This TCR was recovered from a woman between 45 and 60 years old in good health and CMV-seropositive. The gene calls are TRBV7-8 and TRBJ1-2; D is uncertain. Material for sequencing was PBMCs. The CDR3 DNA reads TGTGCCAGCAGCTCCCCCCCAGCTAACTATGGCTACACCTTC. Translated: CASSSPPANYGYTF.